Listed below are T cell receptor beta chains from one sample, sequenced in a study of T cell changes during pregnancy in multiple sclerosis. Measured with immunoSEQ multiplex PCR; TCRdb has only the in-frame clones, and not every one. The repertoire includes about 70,000 clones, approximately 91% of them detected once, and 0.25% to 0.3% sits in the top ten. The sequences come from CD4+ T cells from peripheral blood mononuclear cells, collected after pregnancy. The receptor set was obtained from a female donor with multiple sclerosis, enrolled in a pregnancy study. The CDR3 runs from the conserved cysteine through the conserved F or W. A D gene is named only where the DNA matches it firmly. Size is omitted from some rows. Given values are once, few, many or a class for expanded clones.

CDR3 DNA | CDR3 protein | V gene | D gene | J gene | clone size
TGTGCCAGCAGGGGACAGATGAACACCGGGGAGCTGTTTTTT | CASRGQMNTGELFF | TRBV25-1 | TRBD1 | TRBJ2-2 | -
TGTGCCAGCAGCTCCGAGAGACATCTTCGGTCTACCTACGAGCAGTACTTC | CASSSERHLRSTYEQYF | TRBV7-8 | - | TRBJ2-7 | -
TGTGCCAGCAGTCGGACAGGGCAAGACAATTCACCCCTCCACTTT | CASSRTGQDNSPLHF | TRBV7-3 | TRBD1 | TRBJ1-6 | -
TGTGCCAGCAGCGTAGAACTAGAGTGGTCAGGCAGTTACACCTTC | CASSVELEWSGSYTF | TRBV9 | - | TRBJ1-2 | -
TGTGCCAGCAGCCAAGCGGGGTTGGAGGGGTATGGCTACACCTTC | CASSQAGLEGYGYTF | TRBV14 | - | TRBJ1-2 | -
TGTGCCAGCCGGGGTGATGAAGCTTTCTTT | CASRGDEAFF | TRBV27 | - | TRBJ1-1 | -
TGCGCCAGCAGCCCGCGACAGGGATCCAACGAGCAGTACTTC | CASSPRQGSNEQYF | TRBV5-1 | TRBD1 | TRBJ2-7 | once
TGTGCCAGCAGCCACCCGGGACTAGCGGGAGGATACGAGCAGTACTTC | CASSHPGLAGGYEQYF | TRBV4-2 | TRBD2 | TRBJ2-7 | -
TGTGCCAGCAGTCTACCCGACACAGATACGCAGTATTTT | CASSLPDTDTQYF | TRBV27 | - | TRBJ2-3 | once
TGTGCCAGCAGTTTGGGCAGGGTCGGCCTGAACACTGAAGCTTTCTTT | CASSLGRVGLNTEAFF | TRBV27 | - | TRBJ1-1 | -
TGTGCCAGCCGCCTGCGGTTAAGAGTGGGGGAGCTGTTTTTT | CASRLRLRVGELFF | TRBV2 | - | TRBJ2-2 | few